The clone carrying this T cell receptor beta chain has only one observation. Generated by immunoSEQ multiplex PCR, the TCRdb table keeps only in-frame clones and is missing some. This repertoire shows some 110,000 clones, about 83% found once; its top ten account for about 5.3%. The data originate from a study of cytomegalovirus exposure and HLA in healthy donors. CDR3 length: 14 residues. Trimming cost V 4 bases and J 8 bases, with 14 bases left between them. The germline V gene encodes CDR1 LNHDA and CDR2 SQIVND (reference sequence). The chain recombines TRBV19 with TRBJ1-4; a possible D gene is TRBD1 (5 bases). The source is a man aged 18 to 35 in good health and CMV-seronegative. The sequenced sample consisted of PBMCs. DNA of the CDR3: TGTGCCAGTAGTACCACAGGTTTGTTCGAAAAACTGTTTTTT. It encodes CASSTTGLFEKLFF.